The 8 T cell receptor beta chains below all came from one sample that was sequenced in a study of pediatric ulcerative colitis. The rectum was sampled with one to two pinch biopsies at colonoscopy. TCRdb's table, derived via immunoSEQ multiplex PCR, lists solely in-frame clones and lacks some. The profile shows 35,000 to 45,000 clones, about 75% of them singletons. Sequenced input: gut tissue. The receptors originated from a boy aged 5-17 years with severe ulcerative colitis.

This chain joins TRBV5-5 and TRBJ2-1, with 10 bases aligning to TRBD1. The CDR3 runs 17 residues. The germline CDR1 and CDR2 sequences are SGHKS and YYEKEE (reference sequence). V dropped 4 bases and J dropped 7; count of bases not matched to a gene: 14. CDR3 amino acids: CASSKDRGGFVRNEQFF. The DNA for the CDR3 is TGTGCCAGCAGCAAGGACAGGGGGGGATTCGTTCGTAATGAGCAGTTCTTC.

This clone was found a few times. The rearrangement links TRBV2 to TRBJ2-7; 7 bases line up with TRBD1. Losses at the gene ends were 6 bases for V and 1 base for J; bases not matched to a gene: 3. There are 13 residues in the CDR3. Looked up from germline, CDR1 is SNHLY and CDR2 is FYNNEI. The CDR3: CASSPTGSYEQYF. CDR3 DNA: TGTGCCAGCAGCCCGACAGGGTCCTACGAGCAGTACTTC.

This rearrangement joins TRBV19 to TRBJ1-5; weak D call: TRBD1 (5 bases). This CDR3 contains 14 residues. Germline assignment: CDR1 LNHDA and CDR2 SQIVND (reference sequence). Trimming pared 3 bases from V and 2 bases from J, leaving 8 bases between. CDR3 in amino acids: CASSIPGGNQPQHF. The CDR3 DNA follows: TGTGCCAGTAGTATCCCGGGGGGCAATCAGCCCCAGCATTTT.

This chain joins TRBV5-1 and TRBJ1-3; 9 bases are a match to TRBD1. This CDR3 has 17 amino acids. Germline-derived CDR1 and CDR2 are SGHRS and YFSETQ. Trimming took 1 base from V and 2 from J; bases not matched to a gene: 7. CDR3 nucleotide sequence: TGCGCCAGCAGCTTGAGGCAACAGGGGGCCCCTGGAAACACCATATATTTT. It specifies CASSLRQQGAPGNTIYF.

The CDR3 loop is CASYPGPREKLFF. CDR3 sequence (DNA): TGTGCCAGCTACCCGGGACCGAGGGAAAAACTGTTTTTT. V usage is TRBV2 and J usage is TRBJ1-4; D is perhaps TRBD1 (5 bases). The CDR3 consists of 13 residues. Per germline, CDR1 SNHLY and CDR2 FYNNEI. The V end lost 8 bases, the J end lost 8 bases, and 15 bases lay between the germline ends.

The V and J genes are TRBV5-1 and TRBJ1-2; D may be TRBD1 (5 bases). The CDR3 loop spans 14 amino acids. The V end was cut by 0 bases, the J end by 7 bases, with 13 bases between. The germline V gene has CDR1 SGHRS and CDR2 YFSETQ. CDR3: CASSLVGASGGYTF. Written as DNA, the CDR3 is TGCGCCAGCAGCTTGGTAGGGGCTAGTGGTGGCTACACCTTC.

This clone was seen more than once but under ten times. The rearrangement joins TRBV7-9 to TRBJ1-6; D is perhaps TRBD1 (5 bases). Trimming shortened V by 2 bases and J by 7 bases, and 9 bases separated the two germline ends. CDR1 is SEHNR, CDR2 FQNEAQ, per germline (reference sequence). The CDR3 sequence is 14 residues long. The chain's CDR3 is CASSLRGPNSPLHF. CDR3 sequence (DNA): TGTGCCAGCAGCTTAAGGGGCCCGAATTCACCCCTCCACTTT. The full variable domain, rest sourced from reference TRBV7-9 and TRBJ1-6, is DTGVSQNPRHKITKRGQNVTFRCDPISEHNRLYWYRQTLGQGPEFLTYFQNEAQLEKSRLLSDRFSAERPKGSFSTLEIQRTEQGDSAMYLCASSLRGPNSPLHFGNGTRLTVT.

J is TRBJ2-2 and V is TRBV6-1; perhaps D is TRBD1 or TRBD2 (5 bases each). The length of the CDR3 is 15 residues. The germline V gene has CDR1 MNHNS and CDR2 SASEGT. The ends were cut back, 1 base at V and 5 bases at J, with 11 bases in the middle. The CDR3, as DNA: TGTGCCAGCAGTGAAGTCGGGACCAGTACCGGGGAGCTGTTTTTT. This gives the protein CASSEVGTSTGELFF.